This is a list of T cell receptor beta chains from one sample in a study of blood T cell repertoires in COVID-19. Libraries were prepared by immunoSEQ multiplex PCR; TCRdb keeps only in-frame clonotypes and omits some of them. The repertoire holds 150,000 to 200,000 clones, with approximately 82% as singletons. Sequencing was performed on peripheral blood. The source of these receptors is a woman older than 75 with acute or convalescent COVID-19. The CDR3 runs from the conserved cysteine through the conserved F or W. Each record gives: CDR3 length, D gene, V gene, J gene, CDR3 protein. The D gene is left open where the match is weak.

>13|.|TRBV27|TRBJ2-1
CASSITVYNEQFF
>16|.|TRBV5-3|TRBJ2-2
CARSLSHGSNTGELFF
>14|.|TRBV3-1/TRBV3-2|TRBJ1-1
CASSQRVSNTEAFF
>14|.|TRBV5-1|TRBJ1-2
CASNLEGRSYGYTF
>16|TRBD1|TRBV5-6|TRBJ1-1
CASKPGQGAWNTEAFF
>15|TRBD2|TRBV7-9|TRBJ2-3
CASSLKLALTDTQYF
>16|.|TRBV5-6|TRBJ2-3
CASSPGSGVVGDTQYF
>16|TRBD2|TRBV6-5|TRBJ2-3
CASSYLAGLSGDTQYF
>14|TRBD2|TRBV11-3|TRBJ2-1
CASSSSGAYNEQFF
>15|TRBD1|TRBV29-1|TRBJ1-6
CSTPSPGQGGSPLHF
>15|TRBD1|TRBV3-1/TRBV3-2|TRBJ2-7
CASSRRGAGGFEQYF
>13|TRBD1|TRBV3-1/TRBV3-2|TRBJ1-2
CASSQGQNYGYTF
>14|.|TRBV2|TRBJ1-5
CASSGGRRGQPQHF
>15|TRBD2|TRBV19|TRBJ2-1
CASSLADSSYNEQFF
>15|TRBD1|TRBV7-9|TRBJ1-1
CASSPTDRGPAEAFF
>15|.|TRBV7-8|TRBJ1-2
CASSFGRGLDYGYTF
>13|.|TRBV27|TRBJ2-3
CASSPPSTDTQYF
>14|.|TRBV10-3|TRBJ2-7
CAIRDIEGAYEQYF
>16|.|TRBV5-1|TRBJ1-1
CASSLAGPLGNTEAFF
>17|TRBD2|TRBV5-1|TRBJ2-1
CASSLSSSGRGDNEQFF
>15|.|TRBV10-2|TRBJ2-6
CASSEGNSGANVLTF
>14|TRBD1|TRBV24-1|TRBJ1-2
CATSDPRDRGGYTF
>13|.|TRBV13|TRBJ2-2
CASNREVTGELFF
>15|TRBD2|TRBV2|TRBJ2-7
CASSETWGTRGEQYF
>13|.|TRBV30|TRBJ1-1
CAWSGGRYTEAFF
>14|TRBD2|TRBV18|TRBJ2-7
CASSPAGESYEQYF
>15|TRBD2|TRBV5-1|TRBJ2-7
CASSISGSPSYEQYF
>16|TRBD2|TRBV5-4|TRBJ2-3
CASSLRLAGSTDTQYF
>14|.|TRBV5-1|TRBJ2-1
CASTRGEDYNEQFF
>13|.|TRBV6-2/TRBV6-3|TRBJ2-1
CASSNRDNPEQFF
>14|.|TRBV3-1/TRBV3-2|TRBJ1-5
CASSLGGYGQPQHF
>15|TRBD2|TRBV30|TRBJ2-1
CAWSRDSGINNEQFF
>15|.|TRBV5-5|TRBJ2-7
CASSLEWGSSYEQYF
>14|.|TRBV5-4|TRBJ1-2
CASSLAGGGYGYTF
>14|TRBD1|TRBV5-1|TRBJ2-7
CASSPGQGSDEQYF
>17|TRBD1|TRBV5-5|TRBJ1-1
CASSSRIPDRPTPEAFF
>16|.|TRBV5-6|TRBJ2-2
CASSLSGASWTGELFF
>14|.|TRBV18|TRBJ2-1
CASSPTDNYNEQFF
>14|TRBD2|TRBV5-4|TRBJ2-5
CASNAGGTQETQYF
>17|TRBD1|TRBV11-2|TRBJ1-2
CASSPAGTGAKFYGYTF
>15|TRBD2|TRBV5-4|TRBJ2-1
CASSFGGRGDNEQFF
>16|TRBD2|TRBV9|TRBJ2-3
CASSAHSGRVTDTQYF
>16|TRBD2|TRBV6-2/TRBV6-3|TRBJ2-1
CASSLTGTSIRNEQFF
>15|.|TRBV5-4|TRBJ2-2
CASSSEIANTGELFF
>16|TRBD2|TRBV5-1|TRBJ2-5
CASSLGALAGEETQYF
>13|.|TRBV19|TRBJ1-5
CASRKNRDQPQHF
>13|.|TRBV7-9|TRBJ1-1
CASSFTGGTEAFF